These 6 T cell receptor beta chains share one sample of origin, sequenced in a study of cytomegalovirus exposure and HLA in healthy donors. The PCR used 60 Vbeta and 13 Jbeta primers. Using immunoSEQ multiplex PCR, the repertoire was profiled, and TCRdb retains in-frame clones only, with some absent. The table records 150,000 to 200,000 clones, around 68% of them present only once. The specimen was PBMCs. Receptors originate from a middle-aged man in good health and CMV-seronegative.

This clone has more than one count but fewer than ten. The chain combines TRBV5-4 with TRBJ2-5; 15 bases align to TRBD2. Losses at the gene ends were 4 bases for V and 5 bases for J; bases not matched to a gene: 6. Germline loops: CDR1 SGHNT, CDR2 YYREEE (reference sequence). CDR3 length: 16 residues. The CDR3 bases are TGTGCCAGCAGCCCACCAGGGACTAGCGGGAGGGAGACCCAGTACTTC. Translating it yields CASSPPGTSGRETQYF.

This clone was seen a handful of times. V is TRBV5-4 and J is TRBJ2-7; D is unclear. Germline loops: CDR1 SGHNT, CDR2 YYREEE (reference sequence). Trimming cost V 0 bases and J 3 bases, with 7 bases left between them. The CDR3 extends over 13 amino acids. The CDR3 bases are TGTGCCAGCAGCTTGGATCCCGGCTACGAGCAGTACTTC. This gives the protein CASSLDPGYEQYF.

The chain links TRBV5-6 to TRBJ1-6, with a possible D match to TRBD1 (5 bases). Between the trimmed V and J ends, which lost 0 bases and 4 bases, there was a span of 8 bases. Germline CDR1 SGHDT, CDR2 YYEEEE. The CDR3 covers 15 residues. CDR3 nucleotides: TGTGCCAGCAGCTTGGGCGGGGGTTATAATTCACCCCTCCACTTT. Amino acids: CASSLGGGYNSPLHF.

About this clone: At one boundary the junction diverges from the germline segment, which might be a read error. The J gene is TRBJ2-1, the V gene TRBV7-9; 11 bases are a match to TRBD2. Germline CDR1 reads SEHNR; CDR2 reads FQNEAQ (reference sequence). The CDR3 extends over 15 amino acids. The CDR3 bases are TGTTCCAGCCCCACGGGATCGGGACTAGCGGAGGAGCAGTTCTTC. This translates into CSSPTGSGLAEEQFF.

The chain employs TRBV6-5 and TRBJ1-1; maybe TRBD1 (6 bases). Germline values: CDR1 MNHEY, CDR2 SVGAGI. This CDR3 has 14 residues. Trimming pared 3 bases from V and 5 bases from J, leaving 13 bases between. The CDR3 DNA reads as TGTGCCAGCAGTTATTCGGGGACAAGGACTGAAGCTTTCTTT. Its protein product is CASSYSGTRTEAFF.

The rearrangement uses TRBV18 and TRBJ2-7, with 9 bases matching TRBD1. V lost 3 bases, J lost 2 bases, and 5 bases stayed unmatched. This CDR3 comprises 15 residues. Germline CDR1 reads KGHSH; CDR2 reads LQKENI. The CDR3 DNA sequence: TGTGCCAGCTCACCTGGACAGGGGAACACCTACGAGCAGTACTTC. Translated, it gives CASSPGQGNTYEQYF. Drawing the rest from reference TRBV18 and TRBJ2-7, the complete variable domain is NAGVMQNPRHLVRRRGQEARLRCSPMKGHSHVYWYRQLPEEGLKFMVYLQKENIIDESGMPKERFSAEFPKEGPSILRIQQVVRGDSAAYFCASSPGQGNTYEQYFGPGTRLTVT.